The source of this TCR beta chain is a study of control samples from healthy donors and cancer patients (TCRdb year 2020). Receptor amplification or capture employed the immunoSEQ multiplex PCR assay. This immuneACCESS table, as held by TCRdb, lists in-frame sequences with V and J called but not all clones. Of the missing ones, under half trace to an unresolved V gene in checked studies; the others have no known cause. The sample contains some 250,000 clones, about four fifths of them found a single time. The ten biggest clones cover 13% of the sample. This clone was detected once. The antigen this receptor binds is unknown. No base-level quality is on record; no much larger clone is a single base apart. The CDR3 spans 11 residues, from the cysteine through the phenylalanine. The entry retains the CDR3 DNA only, 33 bases that are in frame from base 1. According to the germline V gene (reference sequence), CDR1 reads DFQATT and CDR2 reads SNEGSKA.

The TCR originated in a woman aged 60-75 years with lung cancer. The specimen sequenced was PBMCs. The chain joins TRBV20-1 to TRBJ1-1, and the D gene may be TRBD1, 5 bases matching. Here is the DNA: TGCAGAGGAGAACCGGGACTTCAAGCTTTCTTT. It encodes CRGEPGLQAFF.